This T cell receptor (beta chain) was observed in a study of control samples from healthy donors and cancer patients. The CDR3 contains 18 residues. V gave up 0 bases and J gave up 3 bases; unmatched junction bases: 8. The germline CDR1 and CDR2 sequences are SNHLY and FYNNEI. Assay: immunoSEQ multiplex PCR; the TCRdb copy retains only in-frame clones and omits some. The sample carries over 200,000 clones, about four fifths recorded once. The specimen was PBMCs. The receptor comes from a woman aged 55-75 years with lung cancer. V usage is TRBV2 and J usage is TRBJ2-1, with TRBD2 matching over 10 bases. CDR3 region: CASSEAGASGSFYNEQFF. CDR3 nucleotides: TGTGCCAGCAGTGAAGCGGGGGCTAGCGGGAGTTTCTACAATGAGCAGTTCTTC.